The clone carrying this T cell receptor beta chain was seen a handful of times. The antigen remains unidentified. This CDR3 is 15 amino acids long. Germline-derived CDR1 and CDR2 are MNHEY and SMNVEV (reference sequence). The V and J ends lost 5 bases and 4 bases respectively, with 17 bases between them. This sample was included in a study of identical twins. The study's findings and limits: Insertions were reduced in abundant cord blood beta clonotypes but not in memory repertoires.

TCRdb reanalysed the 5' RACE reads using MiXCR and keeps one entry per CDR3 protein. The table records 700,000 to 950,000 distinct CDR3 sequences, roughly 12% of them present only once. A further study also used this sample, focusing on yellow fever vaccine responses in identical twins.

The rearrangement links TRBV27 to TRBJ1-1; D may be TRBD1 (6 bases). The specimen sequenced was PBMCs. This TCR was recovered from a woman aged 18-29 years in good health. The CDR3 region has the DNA TGTGCCAGCAGTCCCCACAGGGTAGATGGCACTGAAGCTTTCTTT. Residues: CASSPHRVDGTEAFF.